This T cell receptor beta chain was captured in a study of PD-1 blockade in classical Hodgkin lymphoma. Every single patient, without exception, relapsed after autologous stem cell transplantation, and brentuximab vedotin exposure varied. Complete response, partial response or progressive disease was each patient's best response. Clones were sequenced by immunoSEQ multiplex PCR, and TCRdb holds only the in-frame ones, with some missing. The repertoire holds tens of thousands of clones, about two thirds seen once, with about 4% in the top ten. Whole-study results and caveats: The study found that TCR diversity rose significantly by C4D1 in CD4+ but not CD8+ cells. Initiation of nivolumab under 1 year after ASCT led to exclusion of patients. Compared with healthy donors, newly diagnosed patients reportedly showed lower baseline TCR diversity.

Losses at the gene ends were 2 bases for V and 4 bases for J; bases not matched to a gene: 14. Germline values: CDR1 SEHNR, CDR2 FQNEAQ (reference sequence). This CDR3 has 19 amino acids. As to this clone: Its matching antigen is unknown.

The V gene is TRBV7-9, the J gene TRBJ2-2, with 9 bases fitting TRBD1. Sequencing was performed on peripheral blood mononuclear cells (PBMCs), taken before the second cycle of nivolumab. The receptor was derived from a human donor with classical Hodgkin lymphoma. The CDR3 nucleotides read TGTGCCAGCAGCTTATCGGGGACAGGGACGGGGAAGAGCACCGGGGAGCTGTTTTTT. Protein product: CASSLSGTGTGKSTGELFF.